The next 28 T cell receptor beta chains were all read from a single sample in a study of Graves' ophthalmopathy and Graves' hyperthyroidism. RNA transcripts provided the template for amplifying TCR beta CDR3 regions. HTBI primers primed a first-round RT-PCR, and a second-round multiplex PCR followed. TCRdb recomputed calls from the multiplex PCR reads with MiXCR, one row per CDR3 protein. The repertoire includes 680,000 or so distinct CDR3 sequences, about 20% of them detected once, and more than 5.5% sits in the top ten. Sequenced input: peripheral blood. The receptors were gathered from a woman aged 18-35 years with stable Graves' hyperthyroidism. Some clones in this sample may be carry-over from other donors' samples.

Many counts were recorded for this clonotype. The rearrangement links TRBV7-2 to TRBJ1-2; D is possibly TRBD1 (6 bases). V dropped 5 bases and J dropped 8 bases, with 15 bases sitting between them. CDR3 size: 13 residues. Per germline, CDR1 SGHTA and CDR2 FQGNSA. The CDR3 DNA reads as TGTGCCAGCAGCACGGGGACATTTGGCGGCTACACCTTC. Its protein product is CASSTGTFGGYTF.

Ten or more counts support this clonotype. The gene calls are TRBV15 and TRBJ2-7, with D tentatively TRBD2 (7 bases). This CDR3 comprises 18 residues. Germline V lookup: CDR1 LNHNV, CDR2 YYDKDF (reference sequence). V was trimmed by 0 bases and J by 2 bases, leaving 20 bases between them. This CDR3 is CATSRERWGGREPYEQYF. The DNA for the CDR3 is TGTGCCACCAGCAGAGAACGTTGGGGGGGCAGAGAACCCTACGAGCAGTACTTC.

This chain connects TRBV2 to TRBJ2-5; 11 bases line up with TRBD2. Trimming removed 7 bases from V and 1 base from J; junction bases left unmatched: 2. The CDR3 sequence is 14 residues long. Germline V gives CDR1 SNHLY, CDR2 FYNNEI. CDR3: CASTGTSGQETQYF. The CDR3 DNA follows: TGTGCCAGCACCGGGACTAGCGGCCAAGAGACCCAGTACTTC.

The chain couples TRBV6-5 to TRBJ2-7; 11 nucleotides agree with TRBD2. Germline V CDR1 and CDR2: MNHEY, SVGAGI. The junction had 5 bases not matched to a gene; V was cut back by 0 bases and J by 4 bases. The CDR3 covers 16 residues. The CDR3 sequence is CASSYSIAGGRYEQYF. The CDR3 DNA reads TGTGCCAGCAGTTACTCGATAGCGGGAGGGAGGTACGAGCAGTACTTC.

This sequence joins TRBV15 and TRBJ2-7; TRBD1 agrees at 7 bases. The CDR3 contains 16 residues. The V gene's germline CDR1 is LNHNV and CDR2 YYDKDF (reference sequence). Germline trimming cut 0 bases from V and 2 bases from J; bases unmatched to any gene: 7. The CDR3 sequence: CATSRDDRDLTYEQYF. CDR3 nucleotide sequence: TGTGCCACCAGCAGAGATGACAGGGACCTAACCTACGAGCAGTACTTC.

The V gene is TRBV13, the J gene TRBJ1-1, with D hard to call. The V gene's germline CDR1 is PRHDT and CDR2 FYEKMQ (reference sequence). The CDR3 spans 14 residues. V lost 1 base, J lost 1 base, and 7 bases lay in between. The CDR3 DNA is TGTGCCAGCAGCTTAGCTCCTTCGAACACTGAAGCTTTCTTT. This translates into CASSLAPSNTEAFF.

About this clonotype: A read error may be the cause here, since a much bigger clone is one base away. The genes are TRBV30 and TRBJ1-1; the D is unclear. Between the trimmed V and J ends, which lost 7 bases and 10 bases, there was a span of 16 bases. The CDR3 loop spans 11 amino acids. The germline V gene has CDR1 GTSNPN and CDR2 SVGIG (reference sequence). The CDR3: CAYSTVDVAFF. The CDR3, as DNA: TGTGCCTATTCAACGGTGGATGTAGCTTTCTTT.

In this sample, this clonotype turned up many times. The gene calls are TRBV30 and TRBJ2-7; TRBD2 is a possible D gene (5 bases). The length of the CDR3 is 12 residues. The ends were cut back, 2 bases at V and 2 bases at J, with 7 bases in the middle. CDR1 is GTSNPN, CDR2 SVGIG, per germline (reference sequence). The CDR3 sequence is CAWSTGAYEQYF. The DNA for the CDR3 is TGTGCCTGGAGTACCGGGGCCTACGAGCAGTACTTC.

This clonotype showed up many times. The rearrangement links TRBV20-1 to TRBJ1-1, with TRBD1 matching over 11 bases. Germline V lookup: CDR1 DFQATT, CDR2 SNEGSKA (reference sequence). This CDR3 comprises 17 residues. V trimming: 4 bases; J trimming: 0 bases; junction bases outside the gene matches: 10. The CDR3 protein is CSANIRDRGWVNTEAFF. As DNA, the CDR3 is TGCAGTGCTAATATCAGGGACAGGGGGTGGGTGAACACTGAAGCTTTCTTT.

A few counts support this clonotype. The chain recombines TRBV19 with TRBJ1-6; D is unresolved. This CDR3 spans 13 amino acids. V was pared by 3 bases and J by 9 bases, with 9 bases between. CDR1 LNHDA and CDR2 SQIVND come from the germline V gene (reference sequence). The CDR3 loop is CASSITWASPLHF. CDR3 in DNA: TGTGCCAGTAGTATTACCTGGGCTTCACCCCTCCACTTT.

The chain is built from TRBV24-1 and TRBJ2-5; D call uncertain. This CDR3 has 13 residues. Per germline, CDR1 KGHDR and CDR2 SFDVKD. Trimming took 5 bases from V and 5 from J, leaving 11 bases between them. CDR3 DNA: TGTGCCACCAGTGCAACGGCGGTTGAGACCCAGTACTTC. It codes for CATSATAVETQYF.

This clonotype came up many times. This chain connects TRBV20-1 to TRBJ1-2; D not resolved. V lost 6 bases, J lost 8 bases, and 13 bases lay in between. Germline loops: CDR1 DFQATT, CDR2 SNEGSKA (reference sequence). The CDR3 totals 11 residues. CDR3 residues: CSATSPWGYTF. The CDR3 region has the DNA TGCAGTGCCACATCGCCGTGGGGCTACACCTTC.

With regard to this clonotype: Since a much larger clone is just one base distant, this may be a read error. This CDR3 is missing its conserved last phenylalanine or tryptophan, likely due to a read error. This sequence joins TRBV2 and TRBJ1-5; D is perhaps TRBD1 (5 bases). Trimming pared 8 bases from V and 8 bases from J, leaving 13 bases between. CDR3 length: 12 residues. Germline values: CDR1 SNHLY, CDR2 FYNNEI. The DNA for the CDR3 is TGTGCCAGCCGGGGGGGTGGCGAGCCCCAGCATTTG. It is translated as CASRGGGEPQHL.

This clonotype came up many times. In DNA, the CDR3 is TGTGCCAGTAGTATTCTCGGGAGGGCCTACGAGCAGTACTTC. Protein product: CASSILGRAYEQYF. The genes are TRBV19 and TRBJ2-7, with TRBD2 identical over 8 bases. This CDR3 contains 14 residues. Trimming cost V 3 bases and J 2 bases; bases outside gene matches: 3. CDR1 and CDR2 from the germline V gene are LNHDA and SQIVND (reference sequence). The full variable domain, with the rest looked up from reference TRBV19 and TRBJ2-7, is DGGITQSPKYLFRKEGQNVTLSCEQNLNHDAMYWYRQDPGQGLRLIYYSQIVNDFQKGDIAEGYSVSREKKESFPLTVTSAQKNPTAFYLCASSILGRAYEQYFGPGTRLTVT.

The chain uses TRBV27 and TRBJ1-1; D ambiguous. CDR3 length: 15 residues. V gave up 3 bases and J gave up 5 bases, with 16 bases separating them. Germline values: CDR1 MNHEY, CDR2 SMNVEV (reference sequence). DNA of the CDR3: TGTGCCAGCAGTTTGTCCCTGGGGAGTGGAACTGAAGCTTTCTTT. The encoded protein is CASSLSLGSGTEAFF.

V and J are TRBV7-8 and TRBJ2-7; D tentatively fits TRBD1 or TRBD2 (6 bases each). The CDR3 covers 17 residues. The V gene's germline CDR1 is SGHVS and CDR2 FQNEAQ. Trimming shortened V by 1 base and J by 0 bases, and 16 bases separated the two germline ends. As DNA, the CDR3 is TGTGCCAGCAGCTTAGGGGGGGCGGCATCTAGCTCCTACGAGCAGTACTTC. Protein product: CASSLGGAASSSYEQYF.

In its sample, this clonotype was seen many times. The V gene is TRBV27, the J gene TRBJ1-2; D call uncertain. The CDR3 is 14 residues long. Germline CDR1 and CDR2: MNHEY and SMNVEV (reference sequence). The V and J ends lost 0 bases and 3 bases respectively, with 8 bases between them. The DNA for the CDR3 is TGTGCCAGCAGTTTATCGTCTCTCCACTATGGCTACACCTTC. Translated, it gives CASSLSSLHYGYTF.

This rearrangement joins TRBV6-1 to TRBJ1-1; D may be TRBD1 (6 bases). Looked up from germline, CDR1 is MNHNS and CDR2 is SASEGT. V lost 6 bases and J 1 base, leaving 15 bases between the germline ends. The CDR3 is made up of 15 amino acids. The CDR3 region has the DNA TGTGCCAGCAGCGGATGGGAAGGGGGGAACACTGAAGCTTTCTTT. Translating gives CASSGWEGGNTEAFF.

Worth noting for this clonotype: Relative to the germline gene, one junction end is altered; a read error may explain this. The CDR3 bases are TGTGCCAGCAACCAAAGAGGGGTAAGTTGGAACACGATATATTTT. It translates to CASNQRGVSWNTIYF. V is TRBV12-3 or TRBV12-4 and J is TRBJ1-3; TRBD1 is a possible D gene (5 bases). This CDR3 is 15 amino acids long.

The table lists this clonotype with many counts. The rearrangement links TRBV7-9 to TRBJ2-7; TRBD1 aligns across 7 bases. CDR3 length: 14 amino acids. The V gene end was trimmed by 3 bases and the J gene end by 1 base; junction bases not matched to a gene: 3. The germline CDR1 and CDR2 sequences are SEHNR and FQNEAQ (reference sequence). In DNA, the CDR3 is TGTGCCAGCAGCTTCGACAGGGCGTCCTACGAGCAGTACTTC. Translated: CASSFDRASYEQYF.

This clonotype has at least ten counts. The V and J genes are TRBV6-6 and TRBJ2-2, with a possible D match to TRBD1 (5 bases). Trimming shortened V by 6 bases and J by 8 bases, and 13 bases separated the two germline ends. The CDR3 totals 13 residues. Germline lookup yields CDR1 MNHNY and CDR2 SVGAGI (reference sequence). In nucleotides, the CDR3 is TGTGCCAGCAGGCCGCAGGGTTATGGGGAGCTGTTTTTT. Translated: CASRPQGYGELFF.

This clonotype has ten or more counts. This chain uses TRBV19 with TRBJ2-5; TRBD2 agrees at 12 bases. The CDR3 is 13 amino acids. Trimming removed 4 bases from V and 9 bases from J; junction bases left unmatched: 3. Germline CDR1 and CDR2: LNHDA and SQIVND (reference sequence). Here the CDR3 reads CASSTGTSGSQYF. In DNA, the CDR3 is TGTGCCAGTAGTACCGGGACTAGCGGGTCCCAGTACTTC.

This clonotype was counted ten times or more. The genes are TRBV6-2 or TRBV6-3 and TRBJ2-7, with 9 bases fitting TRBD2. The germline CDR1 and CDR2 sequences are MNHEY and SVGEGT. This CDR3 is built from 17 residues. V lost 2 bases to trimming and J lost 0 bases; unmatched junction nucleotides: 8. As DNA, the CDR3 is TGTGCCAGCAGTTACACCCTTAGCGGGGGTACCTCCTACGAGCAGTACTTC. The encoded protein is CASSYTLSGGTSYEQYF.

The gene calls are TRBV4-1 and TRBJ1-5; D gene unclear. Germline CDR1 is MGHRA and CDR2 is YSYEKL. This CDR3 is 16 amino acids long. V was clipped by 1 base and J by 2 bases, with 12 bases between them. CDR3 sequence (DNA): TGCGCCAGCAGCCAAGGAGGCGGGGATCGCAATCAGCCCCAGCATTTT. Its protein is CASSQGGGDRNQPQHF.

This clonotype came up many times. The chain employs TRBV6-2 or TRBV6-3 and TRBJ1-2, with 9 bases matching TRBD1. This CDR3 is 18 amino acids long. Trimming at V came to 0 bases and at J to 1 base, leaving 9 bases not matched to a gene. The germline V gene encodes CDR1 MNHEY and CDR2 SVGEGT. The chain's CDR3 is CASSYSGTGMPINYGYTF. The CDR3 bases are TGTGCCAGCAGTTACTCCGGGACAGGGATGCCAATTAACTATGGCTACACCTTC.

The sample holds a few counts of this clonotype. The chain carries TRBV20-1 and TRBJ2-2, with D unresolved. CDR1 is DFQATT, CDR2 SNEGSKA, per germline (reference sequence). Trimming removed 6 bases from V and 5 bases from J, with 16 bases in between. The CDR3 consists of 14 residues. The CDR3 DNA reads TGCAGTGCCAGAATACTCCGGACGACCGGGGAGCTGTTTTTT. This gives the protein CSARILRTTGELFF.

There are many counts of this clonotype. The CDR3 reads CASSSVWTANYGYTF. As DNA, the CDR3 is TGTGCCAGCAGTTCCGTTTGGACAGCTAACTATGGCTACACCTTC. J is TRBJ1-2 and V is TRBV28, with D maybe TRBD1 (6 bases). The ends were cut back, 4 bases at V and 0 bases at J, with 12 bases in the middle. Germline assignment: CDR1 MDHEN and CDR2 SYDVKM. This CDR3 has 15 amino acids.

The chain combines TRBV7-2 with TRBJ2-5; no definite D call. The germline V and J ends were trimmed by 6 bases and 5 bases, with 19 bases remaining between them. Germline loops: CDR1 SGHTA, CDR2 FQGNSA. CDR3 length: 15 amino acids. CDR3 amino acids: CASRPNPIGWETQYF. As DNA, the CDR3 is TGTGCCAGCAGGCCAAACCCCATTGGGTGGGAGACCCAGTACTTC.